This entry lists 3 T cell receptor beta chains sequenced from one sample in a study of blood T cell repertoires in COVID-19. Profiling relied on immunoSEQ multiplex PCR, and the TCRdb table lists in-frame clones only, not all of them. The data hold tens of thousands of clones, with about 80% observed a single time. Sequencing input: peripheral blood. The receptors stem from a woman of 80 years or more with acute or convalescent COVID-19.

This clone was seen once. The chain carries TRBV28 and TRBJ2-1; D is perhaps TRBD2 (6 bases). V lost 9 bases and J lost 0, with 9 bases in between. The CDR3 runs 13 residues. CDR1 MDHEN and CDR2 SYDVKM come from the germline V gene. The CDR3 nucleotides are TGTGCCAGTGAAGCGGGCTCCTACAATGAGCAGTTCTTC. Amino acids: CASEAGSYNEQFF.

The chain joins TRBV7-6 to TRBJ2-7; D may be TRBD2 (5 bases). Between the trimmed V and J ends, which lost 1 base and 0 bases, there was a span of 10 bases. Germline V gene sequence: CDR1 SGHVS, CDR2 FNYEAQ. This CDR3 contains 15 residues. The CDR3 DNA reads TGTGCCAGCAGCTTAGGGGAGCCCCTCTCCTACGAGCAGTACTTC. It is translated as CASSLGEPLSYEQYF.

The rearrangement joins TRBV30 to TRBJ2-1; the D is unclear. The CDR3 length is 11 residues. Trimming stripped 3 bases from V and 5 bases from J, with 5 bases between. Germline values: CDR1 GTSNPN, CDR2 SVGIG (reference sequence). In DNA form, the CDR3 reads TGTGCCTGGAGGTTTAACAATGAGCAGTTCTTC. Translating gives CAWRFNNEQFF.